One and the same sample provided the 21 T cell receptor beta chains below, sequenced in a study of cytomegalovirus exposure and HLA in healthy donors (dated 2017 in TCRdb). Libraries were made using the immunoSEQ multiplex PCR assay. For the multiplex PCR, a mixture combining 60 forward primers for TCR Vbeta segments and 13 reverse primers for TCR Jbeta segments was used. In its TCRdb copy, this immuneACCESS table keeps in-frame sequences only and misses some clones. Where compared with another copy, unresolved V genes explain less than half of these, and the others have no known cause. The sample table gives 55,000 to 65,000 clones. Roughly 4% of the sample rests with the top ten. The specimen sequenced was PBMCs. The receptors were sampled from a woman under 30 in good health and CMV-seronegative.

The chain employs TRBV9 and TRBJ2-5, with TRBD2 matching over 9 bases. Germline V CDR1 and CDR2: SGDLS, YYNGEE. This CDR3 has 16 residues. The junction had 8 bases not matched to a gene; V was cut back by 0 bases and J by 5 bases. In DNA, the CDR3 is TGTGCCAGCAGCGTAGGGTCTAGCGGGAAACTGGAGACCCAGTACTTC. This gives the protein CASSVGSSGKLETQYF.

CDR3 DNA: TGCGCCAGCAGCCAAGGTGGACAGGGGAGGAGTCGACAGCCCCAGCATTTT. Its translation is CASSQGGQGRSRQPQHF. This chain links TRBV4-1 with TRBJ1-5; TRBD1 agrees at 9 bases. The CDR3 sequence is 17 residues long. The junction had 11 bases not matched to a gene; V was cut back by 1 base and J by 7 bases. Per germline, CDR1 MGHRA and CDR2 YSYEKL.

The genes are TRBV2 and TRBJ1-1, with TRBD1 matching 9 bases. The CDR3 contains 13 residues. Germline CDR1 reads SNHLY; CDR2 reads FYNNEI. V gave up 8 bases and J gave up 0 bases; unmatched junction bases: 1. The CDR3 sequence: CASRTGVNTEAFF. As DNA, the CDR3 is TGTGCCAGCCGGACAGGGGTGAACACTGAAGCTTTCTTT.

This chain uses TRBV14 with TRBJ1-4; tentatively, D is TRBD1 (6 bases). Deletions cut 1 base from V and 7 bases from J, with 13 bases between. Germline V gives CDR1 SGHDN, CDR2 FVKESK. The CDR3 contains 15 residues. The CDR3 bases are TGTGCCAGCAGCCAAGGGCAGGGGCGCCGTGAAAAACTGTTTTTT. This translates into CASSQGQGRREKLFF.

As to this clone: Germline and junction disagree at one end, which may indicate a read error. CDR3 residues: CASSLGPGGSYEQYF. In DNA, the CDR3 is TGTGCTAGCAGCTTAGGGCCAGGGGGCTCCTACGAGCAGTACTTC. This rearrangement joins TRBV7-7 to TRBJ2-7, with 7 bases lining up with TRBD1. This CDR3 spans 15 amino acids. CDR1 and CDR2 (germline): SSHAT, FNYEAQ (reference sequence).

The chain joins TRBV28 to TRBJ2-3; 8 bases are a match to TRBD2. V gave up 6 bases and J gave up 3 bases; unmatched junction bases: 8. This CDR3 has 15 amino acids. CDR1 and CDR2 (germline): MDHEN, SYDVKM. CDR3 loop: CASSPTGGQTDTQYF. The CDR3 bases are TGTGCCAGCAGCCCAACGGGGGGGCAAACAGATACGCAGTATTTT. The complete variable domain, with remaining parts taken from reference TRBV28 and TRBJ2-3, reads DVKVTQSSRYLVKRTGEKVFLECVQDMDHENMFWYRQDPGLGLRLIYFSYDVKMKEKGDIPEGYSVSREKKERFSLILESASTNQTSMYLCASSPTGGQTDTQYFGPGTRLTVL.

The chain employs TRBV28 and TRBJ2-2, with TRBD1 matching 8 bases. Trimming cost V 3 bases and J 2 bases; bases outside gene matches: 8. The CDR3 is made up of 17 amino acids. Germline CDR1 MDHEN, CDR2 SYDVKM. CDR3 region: CASSLSFGQGNTGELFF. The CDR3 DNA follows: TGTGCCAGCAGTTTGTCTTTTGGACAGGGTAACACCGGGGAGCTGTTTTTT. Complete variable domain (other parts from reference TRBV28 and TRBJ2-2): DVKVTQSSRYLVKRTGEKVFLECVQDMDHENMFWYRQDPGLGLRLIYFSYDVKMKEKGDIPEGYSVSREKKERFSLILESASTNQTSMYLCASSLSFGQGNTGELFFGEGSRLTVL.

The CDR3 is CASSLGAYRGMNTEAFF. The CDR3 coding sequence is TGCGCCAGCAGCTTGGGCGCATACAGGGGGATGAACACTGAAGCTTTCTTT. The chain is built from TRBV5-1 and TRBJ1-1; the match to TRBD1 covers 8 bases. The germline V gene has CDR1 SGHRS and CDR2 YFSETQ. V was pared by 0 bases and J by 0 bases, with 7 bases of the junction left unmatched. The CDR3 covers 17 residues.

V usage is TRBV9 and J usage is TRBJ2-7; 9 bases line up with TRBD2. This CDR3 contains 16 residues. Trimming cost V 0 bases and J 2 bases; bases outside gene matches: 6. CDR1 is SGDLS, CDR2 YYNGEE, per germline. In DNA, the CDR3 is TGTGCCAGCAGCGTAGGCGAGGCGGGAGGGACCTACGAGCAGTACTTC. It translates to CASSVGEAGGTYEQYF.

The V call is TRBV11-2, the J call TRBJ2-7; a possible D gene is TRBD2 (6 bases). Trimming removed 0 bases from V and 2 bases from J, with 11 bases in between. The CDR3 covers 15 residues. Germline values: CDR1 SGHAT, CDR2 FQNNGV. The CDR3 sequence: CASSLDGGPPYEQYF. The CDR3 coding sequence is TGTGCCAGCAGCTTAGACGGGGGACCTCCCTACGAGCAGTACTTC.

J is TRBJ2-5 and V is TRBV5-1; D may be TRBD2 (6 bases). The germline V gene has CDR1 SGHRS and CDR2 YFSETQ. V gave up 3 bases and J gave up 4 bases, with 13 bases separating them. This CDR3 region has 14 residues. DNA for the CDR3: TGCGCCAGCAGCTGGGGGGTGGAGGGAGAGACCCAGTACTTC. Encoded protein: CASSWGVEGETQYF.

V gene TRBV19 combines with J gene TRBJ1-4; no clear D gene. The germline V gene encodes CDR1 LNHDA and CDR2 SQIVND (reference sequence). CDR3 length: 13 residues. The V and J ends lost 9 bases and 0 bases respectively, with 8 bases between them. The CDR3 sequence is CASSPATNEKLFF. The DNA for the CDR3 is TGTGCCAGCAGTCCCGCAACTAATGAAAAACTGTTTTTT.

The CDR3 sequence is CAWNSGQGLYEQYF. The CDR3 DNA follows: TGTGCCTGGAATTCGGGACAGGGTCTCTACGAGCAGTACTTC. The chain carries TRBV30 and TRBJ2-7; TRBD1 agrees at 9 bases. V trimming: 4 bases; J trimming: 3 bases; junction bases outside the gene matches: 7. The CDR3 spans 14 residues. CDR1 GTSNPN and CDR2 SVGIG come from the germline V gene (reference sequence).

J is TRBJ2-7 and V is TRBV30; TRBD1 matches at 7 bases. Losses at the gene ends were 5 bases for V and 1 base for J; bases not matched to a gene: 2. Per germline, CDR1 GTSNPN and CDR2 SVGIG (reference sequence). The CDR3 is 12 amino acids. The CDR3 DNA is TGTGCCTGGGGACAGGATTCCTACGAGCAGTACTTC. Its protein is CAWGQDSYEQYF.

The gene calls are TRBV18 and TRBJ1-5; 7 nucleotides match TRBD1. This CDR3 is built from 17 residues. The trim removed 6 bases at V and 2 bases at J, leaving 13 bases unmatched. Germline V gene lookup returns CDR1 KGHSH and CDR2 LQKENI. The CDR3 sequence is CASSPEGASSGNQPQHF. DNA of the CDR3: TGTGCCAGCTCTCCCGAGGGGGCTTCCTCCGGCAATCAGCCCCAGCATTTT.

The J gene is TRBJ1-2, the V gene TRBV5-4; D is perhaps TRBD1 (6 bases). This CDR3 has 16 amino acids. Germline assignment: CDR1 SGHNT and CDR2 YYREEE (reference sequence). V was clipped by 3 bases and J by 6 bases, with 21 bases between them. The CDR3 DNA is TGTGCCAGCAGCTCGGCTCCGACAGGTCCGGTACATGGCTACACCTTC. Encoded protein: CASSSAPTGPVHGYTF.

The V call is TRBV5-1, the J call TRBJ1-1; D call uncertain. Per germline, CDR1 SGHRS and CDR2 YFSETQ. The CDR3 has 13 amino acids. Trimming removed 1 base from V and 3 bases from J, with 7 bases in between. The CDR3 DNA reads TGCGCCAGCAGCTTGTTCGGGGACACTGAAGCTTTCTTT. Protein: CASSLFGDTEAFF.

CDR3 coding DNA: TGTGCCAGCAGTTTCGGGACAGGGGACTATGGCTACACCTTC. Amino acids: CASSFGTGDYGYTF. The chain carries TRBV6-5 and TRBJ1-2; 10 bases are a match to TRBD1. CDR1 and CDR2 (germline): MNHEY, SVGAGI. The CDR3 spans 14 residues. Germline trimming cut 4 bases from V and 3 bases from J; bases unmatched to any gene: 2.

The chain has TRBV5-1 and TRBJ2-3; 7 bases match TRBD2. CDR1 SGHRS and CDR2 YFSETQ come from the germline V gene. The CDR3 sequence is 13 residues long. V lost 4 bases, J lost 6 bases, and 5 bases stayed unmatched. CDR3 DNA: TGCGCCAGCAGCGTTCGACTAGCTGATACGCAGTATTTT. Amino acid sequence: CASSVRLADTQYF.

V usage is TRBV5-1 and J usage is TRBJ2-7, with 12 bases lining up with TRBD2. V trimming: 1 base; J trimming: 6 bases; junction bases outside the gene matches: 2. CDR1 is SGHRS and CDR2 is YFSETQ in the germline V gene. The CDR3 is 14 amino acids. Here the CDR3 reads CASSLLTSGSEQYF. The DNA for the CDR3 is TGCGCCAGCAGCTTGTTGACTAGCGGGAGCGAGCAGTACTTC.

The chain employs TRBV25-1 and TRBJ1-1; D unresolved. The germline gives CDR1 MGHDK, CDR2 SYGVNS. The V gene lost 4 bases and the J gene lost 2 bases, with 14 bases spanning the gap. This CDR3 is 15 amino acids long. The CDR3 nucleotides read TGTGCCAGCAGTGCCCCTCCGGGGTCCAACACTGAAGCTTTCTTT. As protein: CASSAPPGSNTEAFF.